This T cell receptor (beta chain) was sequenced during a study of T cell responses to AZD1222 COVID-19 vaccine. General observations from the study: Vaccine-associated CD4 TCRs ranged over spike, dominating at 160-218 and 743-854.

A word on this clone: No antigen is known for it.

Here immunoSEQ multiplex PCR was the method, and the copy in TCRdb shows in-frame clones only, minus some. The sample includes approximately 270,000 clones, around 93% of them seen just once. Material: peripheral blood, obtained 28 days after the second AZD1222 dose. This sequence was found in an adult who received the AZD1222 COVID-19 vaccine.

CDR3 in DNA: TGTGCCAGCAGCTTGGGACCCAGCCCTTATGAAAAACTGTTTTTT. Amino acid sequence: CASSLGPSPYEKLFF. The chain carries TRBV7-9 and TRBJ1-4; perhaps TRBD1 as D (5 bases). The CDR3 length is 15 residues. Deletions cut 3 bases from V and 6 bases from J, with 14 bases between. Looked up from germline, CDR1 is SEHNR and CDR2 is FQNEAQ (reference sequence).